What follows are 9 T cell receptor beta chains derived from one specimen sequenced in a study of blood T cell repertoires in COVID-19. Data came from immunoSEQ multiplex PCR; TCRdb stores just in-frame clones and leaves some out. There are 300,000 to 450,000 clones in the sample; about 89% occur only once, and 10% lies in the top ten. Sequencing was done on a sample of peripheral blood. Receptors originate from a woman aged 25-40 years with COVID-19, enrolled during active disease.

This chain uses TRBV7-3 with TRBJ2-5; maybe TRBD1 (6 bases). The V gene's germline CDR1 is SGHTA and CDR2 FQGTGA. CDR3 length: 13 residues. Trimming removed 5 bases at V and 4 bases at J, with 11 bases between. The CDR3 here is CASSPGAGETQYF. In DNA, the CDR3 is TGTGCCAGCAGCCCAGGGGCCGGAGAGACCCAGTACTTC.

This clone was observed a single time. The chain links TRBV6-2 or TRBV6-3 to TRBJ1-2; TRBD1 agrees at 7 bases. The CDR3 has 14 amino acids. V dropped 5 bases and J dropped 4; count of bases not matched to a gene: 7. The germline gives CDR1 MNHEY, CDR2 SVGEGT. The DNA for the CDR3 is TGTGCCAGCAGTCCGGGACAGACATTCTATGGCTACACCTTC. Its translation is CASSPGQTFYGYTF.

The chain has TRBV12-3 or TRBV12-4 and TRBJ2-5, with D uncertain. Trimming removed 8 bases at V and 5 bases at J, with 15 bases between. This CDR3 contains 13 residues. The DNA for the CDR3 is TGTGCCAGCTCGTATATGGAGAGCGAGACCCAGTACTTC. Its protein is CASSYMESETQYF.

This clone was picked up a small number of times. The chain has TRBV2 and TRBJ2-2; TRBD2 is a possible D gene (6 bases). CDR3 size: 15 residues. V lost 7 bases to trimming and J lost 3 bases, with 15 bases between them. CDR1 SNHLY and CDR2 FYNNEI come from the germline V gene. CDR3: CASTSSDSYTGELFF. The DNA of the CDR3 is TGTGCCAGCACGTCTAGCGACTCCTACACCGGGGAGCTGTTTTTT.

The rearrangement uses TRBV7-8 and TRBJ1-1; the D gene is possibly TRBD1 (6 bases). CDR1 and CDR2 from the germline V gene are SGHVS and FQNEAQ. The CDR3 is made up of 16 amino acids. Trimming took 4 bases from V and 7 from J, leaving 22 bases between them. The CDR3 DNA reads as TGTGCCAGCAGCTCCGGGGCACAGGGAGCAACGGTTGAAGCTTTCTTT. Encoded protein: CASSSGAQGATVEAFF. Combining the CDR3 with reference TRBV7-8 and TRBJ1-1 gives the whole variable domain GAGVSQSPRYKVAKRGQDVALRCDPISGHVSLFWYQQALGQGPEFLTYFQNEAQLDKSGLPSDRFFAERPEGSVSTLKIQRTQQEDSAVYLCASSSGAQGATVEAFFGQGTRLTVV.

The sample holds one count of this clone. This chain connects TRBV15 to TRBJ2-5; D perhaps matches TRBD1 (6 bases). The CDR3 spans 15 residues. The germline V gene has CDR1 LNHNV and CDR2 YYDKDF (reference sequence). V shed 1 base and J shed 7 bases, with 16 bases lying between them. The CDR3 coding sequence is TGTGCCACCAGCAGAGGGAGTGGCAGGGGCCCGACCCAGTACTTC. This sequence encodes CATSRGSGRGPTQYF.

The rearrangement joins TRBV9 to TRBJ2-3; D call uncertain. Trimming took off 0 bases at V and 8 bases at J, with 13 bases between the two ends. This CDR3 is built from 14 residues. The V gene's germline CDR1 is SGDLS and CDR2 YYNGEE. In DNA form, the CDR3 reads TGTGCCAGCAGCGTAGGAACTCTCCGAGGTACGCAGTATTTT. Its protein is CASSVGTLRGTQYF.

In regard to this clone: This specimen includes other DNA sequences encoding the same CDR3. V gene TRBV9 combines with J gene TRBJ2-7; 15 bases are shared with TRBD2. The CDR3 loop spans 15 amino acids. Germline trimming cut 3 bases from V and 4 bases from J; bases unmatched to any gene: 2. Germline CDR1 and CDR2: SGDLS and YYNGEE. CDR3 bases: TGTGCCAGCAGCGAGGGGACTAGCGGGAGGTACGAGCAGTACTTC. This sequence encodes CASSEGTSGRYEQYF. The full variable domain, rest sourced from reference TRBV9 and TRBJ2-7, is DSGVTQTPKHLITATGQRVTLRCSPRSGDLSVYWYQQSLDQGLQFLIQYYNGEERAKGNILERFSAQQFPDLHSELNLSSLELGDSALYFCASSEGTSGRYEQYFGPGTRLTVT.

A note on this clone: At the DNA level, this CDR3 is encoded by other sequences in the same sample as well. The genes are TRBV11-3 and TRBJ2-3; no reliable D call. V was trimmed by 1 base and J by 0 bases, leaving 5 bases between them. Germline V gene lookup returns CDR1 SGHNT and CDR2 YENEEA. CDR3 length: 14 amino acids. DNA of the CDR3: TGTGCCAGCAGCTTAGGGAGAAGCACAGATACGCAGTATTTT. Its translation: CASSLGRSTDTQYF.